This T cell receptor beta chain came from a study of cytomegalovirus exposure and HLA in healthy donors. V lost 4 bases and J lost 3, with 20 bases in between. The CDR3 runs to 16 residues. Germline V gene sequence: CDR1 SQVTM, CDR2 ANQGSEA. The PCR used 60 Vbeta and 13 Jbeta primers. Measured with immunoSEQ multiplex PCR; TCRdb has only the in-frame clones, and not every one. The table lists nearly 110,000 clones, roughly 72% of them singletons. Sequenced material: PBMCs. The sequence was obtained from a man aged 30 to 39 in good health and CMV-seronegative. The V and J genes are TRBV29-1 and TRBJ2-3; TRBD2 is a possible D gene (6 bases). CDR3 nucleotide sequence: TGCAGCGTTGTCCCTCCCCGGCAGGGAGGTACAGATACGCAGTATTTT. This sequence encodes CSVVPPRQGGTDTQYF.